This TCR beta chain was obtained from a study of cytomegalovirus exposure and HLA in healthy donors (dated 2017 in TCRdb). For the study in its entirety: According to an earlier analysis of a few hundred of the donors, about 179 million T cells yielded 117 million unique TCR beta sequences and 276 Gb of sequence data. Around 320 gigabases of sequencing data and approximately 93 million unique TCR sequences were included in an early release covering about 620 HLA-typed donors. Of the roughly 410 genotyped donors, 75% to 85% were placed in the genetic ancestry cluster associated with self-reported Caucasian donors. The study aimed to test whether cataloging public T cell receptors could reveal signatures of past pathogen exposure. The study profiled the T cell repertoires of 550 to 700 subjects by immunosequencing and related them to cytomegalovirus serostatus. In addition to the first cohort of 666 subjects, a separate validation cohort of around 110 different subjects was used. To predict cytomegalovirus infection status, the study combined high-throughput TCR immunosequencing, statistical association of individual TCRs with disease status, and machine learning. A later analysis re-examined previously published TCR beta repertoires from roughly 720 donors and added high-resolution HLA genotyping to investigate patterns of TCR occurrence. Rather than using new phenotypic data, the later analysis identified candidate immune exposures from TCR beta sequences and from how often those sequences occurred across donors. An earlier analysis of 450 to 750 of the donors used high-throughput TCR beta sequencing to judge whether each TCR beta V gene segment behaved as functional or pseudogenic. Donor age, sex, ethnicity and CMV serostatus were compiled alongside the repertoire data. In a later genetic analysis, genome-wide SNP genotypes for about three fifths of the roughly 670 donors were used, and that subset was treated as a discovery cohort. Every repertoire in the discovery cohort had been generated on one and the same sequencing platform. Class I and class II HLA loci were covered by the typing at four-digit resolution. The number of typed donors differed by locus: roughly 629-630 for A, B, C, DRB1 and DQB1; 500 to 550 for DQA1; some 610 for DPA1; and about 470 for DPB1. About five DR-DQ haplotypes were treated as single units for association and clustering because of strong linkage in the cohort. Among 350 to 400 genotyped donors of the cohort, an average of about 240,000 unique TCR beta nucleotide sequences were sequenced per donor, roughly 20% of them non-productive.

A word on this clone: The antigen it binds to is not known. The record has no base qualities; no much larger clone is one base away.

The cohort was made up of 500 to 800 healthy bone marrow donors. At the time of sampling, every cohort member was nominally healthy, though immune exposures that went unrecorded were likely present. The donor was CMV seropositive and was included in the group of 250 to 350 seropositive cohort members. A peripheral blood sample was collected from each donor, and TCR beta sequencing was performed on peripheral blood mononuclear cells. The Qiagen DNeasy Blood Extraction Kit was used to extract genomic DNA from the blood cell samples. Results and caveats for the whole study, not just this receptor: The sequencing pipeline was judged likely to have produced a cluster of highly shared sequence variants as a technical artifact. A total of around 150 TCR beta chains were listed by the study as associated with cytomegalovirus. According to a later genetic analysis, donors in an Asian-associated ancestry cluster had fewer N-insertions in productive TCRs than the approximately 710-donor mean. In this cohort, only TCR beta chains were sequenced, and detectable features were limited by the absence of alpha or paired-chain data. The presence/absence analyses assumed that sequencing depth was roughly uniform across donors, and that assumption may not be true. According to a later analysis, parvovirus B19, influenza, CMV and Epstein-Barr virus appeared linked to several top co-occurrence clusters. The earlier analysis of approximately 590 of the donors excluded roughly 17 rarely observed V segments, including chromosome 9 orphons, because counts were too low. Across donors, most TCR sequences were observed very rarely, whereas some public TCRs were present in many individuals. The 87-base-pair reads could not distinguish some IMGT-functional V segments, including TRBV6-2 and TRBV6-3, so those segments were excluded. Correlated functional status among segregating V segments might be attributable to linkage disequilibrium, but an unknown experimental factor could not be ruled out. An earlier analysis of 587 of the donors showed that most TCR beta V segments appeared in productive rearrangements either about 87% or about 30% of the time, which broadly matched IMGT annotations. Assigning TCR associations to individual alleles was difficult when HLA alleles, especially DR and DQ, strongly co-occurred. In vitro tests confirmed that a few of the cytomegalovirus-associated TCR beta chains recognize cytomegalovirus antigens. According to the authors, the approach could potentially be generalized to other disease states and immunological phenotypes. A further reported finding was that TCR beta sequences accurately predicted the HLA-A and HLA-B alleles for most subjects in the first cohort. The classifier was reported to diagnose cytomegalovirus status with high specificity and sensitivity in both the original cohort and the validation cohort. According to a later analysis, most CMV-associated TCR beta chains appeared to be HLA-restricted, and the HLA associations seemed to be driven largely by CMV exposure. According to a later analysis, TCR association rates differed among HLA loci, with DRB1 alleles showing the most associated TCRs and HLA-C alleles showing the fewest. Because HLA typing was unavailable for some donors at each locus, only the typed subset was used in association tests. At a false discovery rate of 0.05, a later analysis linked about 17,000 TCR beta sequences to specific HLA alleles. An association between a missense DCLRE1C variant and V-gene and J-gene trimming of TCR beta chains was found in a later genetic analysis and replicated in an independent cohort. Immune exposure information for the cohort was limited to CMV serostatus. In a later analysis, HLA-associated TCR beta chains were found to be more clonally expanded and to have lower generation probabilities than equally common non-associated chains.

As encoded in the germline V gene, CDR1 is MDHEN while CDR2 is SYDVKM. V is cut back by 2 bases and J by 9 bases, with 11 bases in the junction unmatched. The CDR3 runs 15 residues from the cysteine to the phenylalanine. Only CDR3 DNA remains: 45 bases, in frame from the first base. Library preparation employed the immunoSEQ multiplex PCR assay. For the multiplex PCR, a mixture combining 60 forward primers for TCR Vbeta segments and 13 reverse primers for TCR Jbeta segments was used. The CDR3 region of rearranged TCR beta genes was amplified from genomic DNA with a multiplex PCR assay. Amplified TCR beta libraries were sequenced as 87-base-pair reads on the Illumina HiSeq System. The original methods were these. Across the 600 to 700 repertoires, a later analysis counted approximately 75 million unique TCR beta chains, around 10 million of which were shared by at least two donors. Raw reads were error-corrected and collapsed into unique sequences with a nearest-neighbor algorithm that merged closely related sequences to remove PCR and sequencing errors. Alignment of CDR3 sequences to IMGT reference sequences was used to assign V, D and J gene segments. For a sequence to be retained, a match of at least six nucleotides was required to both a V gene segment and a J gene segment. Rearrangements were called productive when the CDR3 lacked stop codons and stayed in frame with V and J; all others were non-productive. Following IMGT convention, CDR3 was defined as the stretch from the second conserved V-encoded cysteine to the conserved J-encoded phenylalanine. Sequences without an unambiguous match to a single V gene segment were excluded from the earlier analysis of about 630 of the donors. An earlier analysis of a few hundred of the donors called V segments functional above 56.7% productive rearrangements and segregating when the between-donor standard deviation exceeded 5%. A statistical classification framework was built for diagnosing cytomegalovirus status from the catalog of TCR beta chain sequences. In a later analysis, V and J genes were assigned by comparing TCR nucleotide sequences against IMGT/GENE-DB human TR gene sequences. A later analysis assigned CDR3 sequences and most-parsimonious VDJ recombination scenarios with the TCRdist pipeline. A later analysis defined each TCR beta chain by its CDR3 amino acid sequence plus V-gene family, and excluded reads lacking a unique V-gene family. As a way to deal with suspected cross-contamination and a sequencing artifact, a later analysis dropped approximately 590 nucleotide sequences that were highly shared and had low generation probability. In a later analysis, a clonal expansion index for each public chain was calculated from normalized within-repertoire ranks of inferred template counts. Generation probabilities in a later analysis came from a VDJ recombination model fitted to out-of-frame rearrangements, and those results were checked against IGoR. In a later analysis, TCR-TCR, TCR-HLA and TCR-CMV co-occurrence was scored with hypergeometric tests, and a repertoire-size bias correction was applied to TCR pairs. A later analysis estimated false discovery rates by permuting HLA or CMV assignments 20 times. In a later analysis, co-occurring TCRs were grouped with DBSCAN, and TCRdist sequence similarity was added when clustering was performed within HLA-allele-positive subsets. Repertoires with fewer than 30,000 or more than 120,000 public chains, plus five repertoires with anomalous nucleotide sharing, were excluded from co-occurrence clustering. This is the immuneACCESS table as TCRdb keeps it, with only in-frame sequences that have V and J called. A part of the clones is gone; compared with another copy, unresolved V genes explain less than half, and the rest is unexplained. The V and J calls and clone size come from that table; D and trimming were worked out from the DNA. For this sample there are some 90,000 clones; 65% to 85% appear just once. The ten top clones hold roughly 15% of the sample.

The receptor was isolated from a woman in her 70s in good health and CMV-seropositive. The sequencing sample was made of PBMCs. In this chain, TRBV28 is recombined with TRBJ2-7; TRBD1 matches 9 bases in the middle. The CDR3 amino acid sequence is: CASSLPLSTGGAQYF. The nucleotides read TGTGCCAGCAGTTTACCTCTGTCTACAGGGGGCGCGCAGTACTTC.